These T cell receptor beta chains were read from a single sample in a study of identical twins. TCRdb processed the 5' RACE reads anew with MiXCR; each CDR3 protein has one entry. This table holds approximately 620,000 distinct CDR3 sequences, 8% to 9% found once. The sample was also linked to a second study, of yellow fever vaccine responses in identical twins.

What was sequenced was PBMCs. The receptors derive from a woman aged 18-30 years in good health. Each CDR3 is given without its conserved first and last residue. Rows give clone size only sometimes, using once, few, many, or a class for an expanded clone.

.,TRBV3-1,TRBJ2-7,ASSQEQGKNYEQY
many,TRBV11-3,TRBJ2-1,ASSSPRYNEQF
.,TRBV7-9,TRBJ2-2,ASSLEISGNTGELF
many,TRBV12-3/TRBV12-4,TRBJ1-1,ASTKAEAF
many,TRBV6-2/TRBV6-3,TRBJ2-7,ASSFSDREYVYEQY
.,TRBV20-1,TRBJ2-7,SARDSGTSRIYEQY
.,TRBV6-1,TRBJ2-7,ASSEPADSSEQY
.,TRBV7-9,TRBJ2-7,ASSGEVSYEQY
many,TRBV27,TRBJ2-7,ASSPQGSGRSGEQY
.,TRBV5-5,TRBJ2-3,ASSVPGTSGVDTQY
.,TRBV12-3/TRBV12-4,TRBJ2-3,ADRGGGTDTQY
many,TRBV29-1,TRBJ2-7,SVELGVMRERRQY
few,TRBV5-1,TRBJ2-7,ASSLVWDSVGVEQY
many,TRBV27,TRBJ1-6,ASSFTQTGYNSPLH
.,TRBV4-2,TRBJ2-1,ASSPTRGGPGNEQF
few,TRBV27,TRBJ1-2,ASRLTIGQNAGYT
many,TRBV7-2,TRBJ2-1,ASSLVSGGSYNEQF
.,TRBV13,TRBJ2-3,ASSSWADHTDTQY
.,TRBV27,TRBJ2-7,ASSLRGGASEQY
few,TRBV5-1,TRBJ2-7,ASSLPTSGYEQY
many,TRBV5-1,TRBJ2-5,ASSLGGLGETQY
once,TRBV10-2,TRBJ2-3,ASSDFGKEYLTDTQY
few,TRBV28,TRBJ1-2,ASGSRGGYT
.,TRBV9,TRBJ2-7,ASSVAEAGGEYEQY
many,TRBV20-1,TRBJ1-4,SVPTGVGEKLF
few,TRBV7-3,TRBJ2-1,ASSLLGGVNNEQF
many,TRBV5-1,TRBJ2-1,ASSQLQGINNEQF
.,TRBV10-3,TRBJ1-1,ASIAGGNTEAF
.,TRBV20-1,TRBJ2-5,SVRGSTGTSGRPWETQY
.,TRBV5-1,TRBJ2-7,ASSYGLAEYYEQY
many,TRBV7-9,TRBJ2-5,ASSPGLSQETQY
few,TRBV5-1,TRBJ2-1,ASNPGQGYNEQF
many,TRBV6-1,TRBJ2-7,ASRKTGTGAEQY
.,TRBV29-1,TRBJ1-2,SVQRGFGDYGYT
many,TRBV7-2,TRBJ2-3,ASSLGESTTDTQY
few,TRBV5-1,TRBJ2-5,ASSFRLAGGLQETQY
few,TRBV7-6,TRBJ2-7,ASSNSLAGEAEQY
many,TRBV20-1,TRBJ2-1,SARPGLGTNNEQF
many,TRBV3-1,TRBJ2-2,ASSQGTSSGELF